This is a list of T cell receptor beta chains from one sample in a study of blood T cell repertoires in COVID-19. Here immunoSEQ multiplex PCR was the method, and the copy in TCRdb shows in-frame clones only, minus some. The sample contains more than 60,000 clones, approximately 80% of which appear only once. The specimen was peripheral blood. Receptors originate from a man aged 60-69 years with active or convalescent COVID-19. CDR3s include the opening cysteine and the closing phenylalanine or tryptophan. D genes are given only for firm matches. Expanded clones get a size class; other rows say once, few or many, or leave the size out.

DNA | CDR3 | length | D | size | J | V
TGCGCCAGCAGCTTGGTTGCGGGGGCGGATGGCTACACCTTC | CASSLVAGADGYTF | 14 | NA | NA | TRBJ1-2 | TRBV5-1
TGTGCCAGCAGTTTATACTCAGGGCGCAACAATCAGCCCCAGCATTTT | CASSLYSGRNNQPQHF | 16 | NA | NA | TRBJ1-5 | TRBV27
TGCAGCGTTGTTTGGACAAAAGAGACCCAGTACTTC | CSVVWTKETQYF | 12 | NA | NA | TRBJ2-5 | TRBV29-1
TGTGCCAGCAGCCAAGACAGCTCCTATAATTCACCCCTCCACTTT | CASSQDSSYNSPLHF | 15 | NA | NA | TRBJ1-6 | TRBV4-2
TGCGCCAGCAGCCGGACTGGCGGGGGCTCCTACGAGCAGTACTTC | CASSRTGGGSYEQYF | 15 | TRBD2 | NA | TRBJ2-7 | TRBV5-1
TGTGCCAGCAGCTCTGGGACAGGGCGGCCCCAGCATTTT | CASSSGTGRPQHF | 13 | TRBD1 | NA | TRBJ1-5 | TRBV7-2
TGTGCCAGCAGCCAACAGCGGGGGGTCTCCTACGAGCAGTACTTC | CASSQQRGVSYEQYF | 15 | TRBD2 | few | TRBJ2-7 | TRBV14
TGTGCCAGCAGTCCACAGGTGGTCAGGAGCCCTAACTATGGCTACACCTTC | CASSPQVVRSPNYGYTF | 17 | NA | NA | TRBJ1-2 | TRBV27
TGTGCCAGCAGCCAAGGAATCGGACGGGGAGAAAATGAGCAGTTCTTC | CASSQGIGRGENEQFF | 16 | NA | NA | TRBJ2-1 | TRBV4-2
TGTGCCAGCAGCGTAGCGGGGGGGCAGGGAGATACGCAGTATTTT | CASSVAGGQGDTQYF | 15 | TRBD2 | NA | TRBJ2-3 | TRBV9
TGTGCCAGCACCCTAGGCGGGGGGGAGGGCTACACCTTC | CASTLGGGEGYTF | 13 | NA | NA | TRBJ1-2 | TRBV5-4
TGTGCCATCAGCAAAATATCGGCCAGGGGATCCCCTGAGCAGTTCTTC | CAISKISARGSPEQFF | 16 | NA | NA | TRBJ2-1 | TRBV10-3
TGTGCCAGCAGCTTAGTGGCTAGCGGGGTCAGCACAGATACGCAGTATTTT | CASSLVASGVSTDTQYF | 17 | TRBD2 | NA | TRBJ2-3 | TRBV11-2
TGTGCCAGCAGTGGGGCGGGGCCTGGGACTGAAGCTTTCTTT | CASSGAGPGTEAFF | 14 | NA | NA | TRBJ1-1 | TRBV25-1
TGTGCCAGCAGCTTGGGGGTGACGGAGCAGCCCCAGCATTTT | CASSLGVTEQPQHF | 14 | NA | NA | TRBJ1-5 | TRBV5-5
TGCAGTGCTAGTTCCCCGGGACTAGCGGGGTACAATGAGCAGTTCTTC | CSASSPGLAGYNEQFF | 16 | TRBD2 | few | TRBJ2-1 | TRBV20-1
TGTGCCAGCAGCTTAGCGCCAAGCGGGCTTAGCTCCTACGAGCAGTACTTC | CASSLAPSGLSSYEQYF | 17 | NA | NA | TRBJ2-7 | TRBV7-2
TGTGCCAGCTCCCCATCCGTTTTAACGGGACAGGGTTCCGGCTACACCTTC | CASSPSVLTGQGSGYTF | 17 | TRBD1 | NA | TRBJ1-2 | TRBV18
TGCGCCAGCAGTGAGGAGGAGGGCGGGGGTGAAAAACTGTTTTTT | CASSEEEGGGEKLFF | 15 | NA | NA | TRBJ1-4 | TRBV10-1
TGTGCCAGCAGCTTTGGGCAGGACACTGAAGCTTTCTTT | CASSFGQDTEAFF | 13 | NA | once | TRBJ1-1 | TRBV11-2
TGTGCCAGCAGCGTAGGGGGACAGGGTTTTAGGACTAATGAAAAACTGTTTTTT | CASSVGGQGFRTNEKLFF | 18 | TRBD1 | NA | TRBJ1-4 | TRBV9
TGTGCCAGCAGCCTAGCGTGGACAGGGCTGTTCTTC | CASSLAWTGLFF | 12 | TRBD1 | NA | TRBJ2-1 | TRBV3-1/TRBV3-2
TGTGCCAGCAGCCAAGAGTCGCTCCGTGACAGGGACGGGGAGACCCAGTACTTC | CASSQESLRDRDGETQYF | 18 | TRBD1 | NA | TRBJ2-5 | TRBV3-1/TRBV3-2
TGTGCCAGCATCGGGGGTTTCCCCTACAATGAGCAGTTCTTC | CASIGGFPYNEQFF | 14 | NA | NA | TRBJ2-1 | TRBV25-1
TGTGCCAGCAGCCCCGGGATCACGTCTAACTATGGCTACACCTTC | CASSPGITSNYGYTF | 15 | NA | NA | TRBJ1-2 | TRBV7-2
TGCGCCAGCAGCCTTGGGGACAGCTCCTATAATTCACCCCTCCACTTT | CASSLGDSSYNSPLHF | 16 | TRBD1 | NA | TRBJ1-6 | TRBV4-1
TGCAGCGTTGATTCGGGGAGCTCCTACGAGCAGTACTTC | CSVDSGSSYEQYF | 13 | NA | NA | TRBJ2-7 | TRBV29-1
TGTGCCAGCAGGTTCCCGGTGACAGGGGCAGGCGGGGAGCTGTTTTTT | CASRFPVTGAGGELFF | 16 | TRBD1 | NA | TRBJ2-2 | TRBV7-9
TGTGCCAGCAGCTTAACGGCGAACACCGGGGAGCTGTTTTTT | CASSLTANTGELFF | 14 | NA | NA | TRBJ2-2 | TRBV7-2
TGTGCCAGCAGCTTAAGTTGGGCAGTTGAAGCTTTCTTT | CASSLSWAVEAFF | 13 | NA | NA | TRBJ1-1 | TRBV7-8
TGTGCCAGTAGTACGACAGGGCCGGATGAAAAACTGTTTTTT | CASSTTGPDEKLFF | 14 | TRBD1 | NA | TRBJ1-4 | TRBV19
TGTGCCAGCAGTGAATCGAGAGAGACCCAGTACTTC | CASSESRETQYF | 12 | NA | NA | TRBJ2-5 | TRBV6-1
TGTGCCACCAGTGGGACCGGAGCGGGTACTGGGCAGTACTTC | CATSGTGAGTGQYF | 14 | NA | NA | TRBJ2-7 | TRBV27
TGTGCCAGCAGCGTCAAAGACGGGACCGGGGAGCTGTTTTTT | CASSVKDGTGELFF | 14 | NA | NA | TRBJ2-2 | TRBV9
TGTGCCAGTAGTAACGGGGGTCCGGGCACAGATACGCAGTATTTT | CASSNGGPGTDTQYF | 15 | NA | NA | TRBJ2-3 | TRBV19
TGTGCCAGCAGCTTCGCCACTGGACTAGTCCGCAATACGCAGTATTTT | CASSFATGLVRNTQYF | 16 | TRBD2 | medium-sized | TRBJ2-3 | TRBV7-2
TGTGCCAGCAGCCCCACGGAGGGAGGGTTCACAGATACGCAGTATTTT | CASSPTEGGFTDTQYF | 16 | TRBD2 | NA | TRBJ2-3 | TRBV4-2
TGTGCCAGCTCACCCCTCGGGGGTAGCGGGCAAGAGACCCAGTACTTC | CASSPLGGSGQETQYF | 16 | TRBD2 | NA | TRBJ2-5 | TRBV18
TGTGCCAGCAGCCAAGGTCCGGGGAATGGCTACACCTTC | CASSQGPGNGYTF | 13 | NA | NA | TRBJ1-2 | TRBV3-1/TRBV3-2
TGTGCCATCAGTGAGTCTCCTTCGGGTCAAGAGACCCAGTACTTC | CAISESPSGQETQYF | 15 | NA | once | TRBJ2-5 | TRBV10-3
TGTGCCAGCAGTTACTCGAGGAAGTGGACTGTTGAAGCTTTCTTT | CASSYSRKWTVEAFF | 15 | NA | NA | TRBJ1-1 | TRBV6-5
TGTGCCACCCAAGGTCCTGGCGGGGCTACCCAAGAGACCCAGTACTTC | CATQGPGGATQETQYF | 16 | NA | few | TRBJ2-5 | TRBV10-3
TGTGCCAGTAGGAGGCAACAGGGTTACGAGCAGTACTTC | CASRRQQGYEQYF | 13 | NA | many | TRBJ2-7 | TRBV19
TGTGCCATCAGGGCCTCTGGGACAAACCAAGAGACCCAGTACTTC | CAIRASGTNQETQYF | 15 | NA | once | TRBJ2-5 | TRBV10-3
TGTGCCATCATTGATCGCCCGGGCGGGAAACTGGGCGAGCAGTACTTC | CAIIDRPGGKLGEQYF | 16 | NA | NA | TRBJ2-7 | TRBV10-3
TGTGCCAGCAGCTTAGGTGGGCAGCATAACCAGCCCCAGCATTTT | CASSLGGQHNQPQHF | 15 | NA | once | TRBJ1-5 | TRBV7-2
TGTGCCAGCACCCCTCGTGCGGGGACAGGGAACACCGGGGAGCTGTTTTTT | CASTPRAGTGNTGELFF | 17 | TRBD1 | NA | TRBJ2-2 | TRBV6-2/TRBV6-3
TGCGCCAGCAGCTTGACGACAGGGGGCCAGAACACCGGGGAGCTGTTTTTT | CASSLTTGGQNTGELFF | 17 | TRBD1 | NA | TRBJ2-2 | TRBV5-1